The 10 T cell receptor beta chains below come from one sample, sequenced in a study of blood T cells in healthy people across ages. Combining a sample-barcoded 5' primer with a J-beta primer mix, a second PCR ran for about 6 to 11 cycles. TCRdb reprocessed the 5' RACE reads with MiXCR, giving one entry per CDR3 protein. The sample records over 1.5 million distinct CDR3 sequences, around half being singletons. The sequenced material came from blood. The receptors originated from a woman aged 40 to 49 in good health.

V and J are TRBV6-5 and TRBJ2-6; the D is unclear. CDR1 MNHEY and CDR2 SVGAGI come from the germline V gene. This CDR3 is 16 amino acids long. Trimming took 6 bases from V and 0 from J, leaving 12 bases between them. The CDR3 loop reads CASRPADASGANVLTF. CDR3 nucleotide sequence: TGTGCCAGCAGACCCGCGGACGCCTCTGGGGCCAACGTCCTGACTTTC.

This clonotype was observed a few times. The CDR3 DNA reads TGTGCCAGCACCGGACGGGAGCCATATGGCTACACCTTC. Translated, it gives CASTGREPYGYTF. V is TRBV6-6 and J is TRBJ1-2; the D is unclear. V was clipped by 7 bases and J by 5 bases, with 14 bases between them. CDR3 size: 13 residues. CDR1 is MNHNY and CDR2 is SVGAGI in the germline V gene (reference sequence).

The V gene is TRBV6-5, the J gene TRBJ2-6; no reliable D call. Between the trimmed V and J ends, which lost 1 base and 0 bases, there was a span of 16 bases. Germline loops: CDR1 MNHEY, CDR2 SVGAGI. There are 19 residues in the CDR3. The chain's CDR3 is CASSYYLPSTSSGANVLTF. The CDR3 coding sequence is TGTGCCAGCAGTTACTACTTGCCGTCGACAAGCTCTGGGGCCAACGTCCTGACTTTC.

This chain connects TRBV7-2 to TRBJ2-1; D possibly corresponds to TRBD2 (7 bases). The V end lost 0 bases, the J end lost 1 base, and 13 bases lay between the germline ends. The CDR3 is made up of 17 amino acids. The germline V gene encodes CDR1 SGHTA and CDR2 FQGNSA. CDR3: CASSLAAGAQSYNEQFF. CDR3 nucleotides: TGTGCCAGCAGCTTAGCGGCGGGGGCCCAATCCTACAATGAGCAGTTCTTC. The variable domain in full, completed from reference TRBV7-2 and TRBJ2-1, reads GAGVSQSPSNKVTEKGKDVELRCDPISGHTALYWYRQSLGQGLEFLIYFQGNSAPDKSGLPSDRFSAERTGGSVSTLTIQRTQQEDSAVYLCASSLAAGAQSYNEQFFGPGTRLTVL.

The chain employs TRBV6-2 or TRBV6-3 and TRBJ1-2, with no clear D. Trimming shortened V by 2 bases and J by 9 bases, and 7 bases separated the two germline ends. The CDR3 runs 11 residues. Germline CDR1 is MNHEY and CDR2 is SVGEGT. In nucleotides, the CDR3 is TGTGCCAGCAGTTACGGTGTGAGCTACACCTTC. The encoded protein is CASSYGVSYTF.

V gene TRBV10-3 combines with J gene TRBJ2-1; 7 nucleotides align to TRBD2. The CDR3 sequence is 17 residues long. CDR1 and CDR2 from the germline V gene are ENHRY and SYGVKD. J gave up 0 bases and V 0 bases, and 5 bases lay outside the gene matches. The CDR3: CAISESKAGSSYNEQFF. As DNA, the CDR3 is TGTGCCATCAGTGAGTCCAAAGCGGGGAGCTCCTACAATGAGCAGTTCTTC.

This chain uses TRBV6-5 with TRBJ1-5; D gene uncertain. Trimming pared 5 bases from V and 3 bases from J, leaving 11 bases between. Germline-derived CDR1 and CDR2 are MNHEY and SVGAGI. The CDR3 is made up of 14 amino acids. DNA of the CDR3: TGTGCCAGCAGTGGCCAGGCTTACAATCAGCCCCAGCATTTT. This encodes CASSGQAYNQPQHF.

Only a few counts were recorded for this clonotype. The rearrangement joins TRBV4-2 to TRBJ2-4; 9 bases are a match to TRBD1. Germline loops: CDR1 LGHNA, CDR2 YNFKEQ. V gave up 1 base and J gave up 0 bases; unmatched junction bases: 16. The CDR3 sequence is 21 residues long. The CDR3 region is CASSQVYPGQGITLAKNIQYF. In nucleotides, the CDR3 is TGTGCCAGCAGCCAAGTATACCCGGGACAGGGAATCACTTTAGCCAAAAACATTCAGTACTTC.

For this clonotype: Its ends do not fully match the called genes, so a read error is possible. The V and J genes are TRBV7-2 and TRBJ2-5, with a weak D call TRBD2 (7 bases). The CDR3 loop spans 15 amino acids. Germline CDR1 is SGHTA and CDR2 is FQGNSA. This CDR3 reads CANSLNGGGLETQYF. CDR3 nucleotide sequence: TGTGCCAACAGCTTAAATGGGGGGGGGCTGGAGACCCAGTACTTC.

The V gene is TRBV27, the J gene TRBJ2-5; TRBD2 agrees at 13 bases. The DNA end favors TRBJ2-7, so the J call may be wrong. The CDR3 loop spans 15 amino acids. Per the germline V gene, CDR1 is MNHEY and CDR2 is SMNVEV (reference sequence). In DNA form, the CDR3 reads TGTGCCAGCAGTCAACAGACTAGCGGGGGGTACGAGCAGTACTTC. Its translation is CASSQQTSGGYEQYF.